The TCR beta chain described here comes from a study of cytomegalovirus exposure and HLA in healthy donors. V lost 4 bases and J 4 bases, leaving 12 bases between the germline ends. CDR1 is KGHSH, CDR2 LQKENI, per germline. CDR3 length equals 14 residues. Primers: 60 Vbeta forward and 13 Jbeta reverse. Sequencing was performed with immunoSEQ multiplex PCR; in TCRdb, only in-frame clones are kept and a portion is missing. This sample carries around 40,000 clones, roughly nine tenths of them seen once, and the ten largest clones take 8%. Sequencing input: PBMCs. The V and J genes are TRBV18 and TRBJ2-3, with D possibly being TRBD1 (6 bases). The receptor's source is a woman in her 40s in good health and CMV-seropositive. CDR3 protein: CASSRGTPPDTQYF. As DNA, the CDR3 is TGTGCCAGCTCACGTGGGACACCGCCAGATACGCAGTATTTT.